These 21 T cell receptor beta chains were sequenced from one sample in a study of blood T cell repertoires in COVID-19. This table comes from immunoSEQ multiplex PCR, and its TCRdb copy is limited to in-frame clones, with some not included. Of approximately 300,000 clones listed, about nine tenths are singletons. Sequenced input: peripheral blood. The receptors originated from a woman aged 30 to 39 with COVID-19, enrolled during active disease.

The chain is built from TRBV5-1 and TRBJ1-5; D remains ambiguous. V lost 1 base, J lost 4 bases, and 12 bases lay in between. This CDR3 comprises 15 residues. Germline V gene sequence: CDR1 SGHRS, CDR2 YFSETQ. The CDR3 here is CASSLHGLINQPQHF. In DNA, the CDR3 is TGCGCCAGCAGCTTGCATGGGCTGATAAATCAGCCCCAGCATTTT.

V is TRBV4-2 and J is TRBJ1-3, with D maybe TRBD1 (6 bases). The CDR3 spans 16 residues. The V end lost 2 bases, the J end lost 2 bases, and 13 bases lay between the germline ends. CDR1 is LGHNA and CDR2 is YNFKEQ in the germline V gene. The CDR3 loop reads CASSQISTGTGNTIYF. In DNA form, the CDR3 reads TGTGCCAGCAGCCAAATATCCACAGGGACTGGAAACACCATATATTTT.

This clone was seen just once. V gene TRBV12-3 or TRBV12-4 combines with J gene TRBJ1-1; tentative D call: TRBD1 (5 bases). The CDR3 length is 13 residues. The V and J ends lost 3 bases and 6 bases respectively, with 11 bases between them. The DNA for the CDR3 is TGTGCCAGCAGTTTGGAGGGGCTAGCTGAAGCTTTCTTT. Translating gives CASSLEGLAEAFF.

The rearrangement joins TRBV5-5 to TRBJ2-1, with 11 bases lining up with TRBD1. The germline V gene has CDR1 SGHKS and CDR2 YYEKEE (reference sequence). The V gene end was trimmed by 2 bases and the J gene end by 7 bases; junction bases not matched to a gene: 8. This CDR3 comprises 16 residues. The CDR3 spells CASSFRTGGWENEQFF. Here the CDR3 DNA reads TGTGCCAGCAGCTTTCGGACAGGGGGCTGGGAGAATGAGCAGTTCTTC. The full variable domain, in which reference TRBV5-5 and TRBJ2-1 provide the parts outside the CDR3, is DAGVTQSPTHLIKTRGQQVTLRCSPISGHKSVSWYQQVLGQGPQFIFQYYEKEERGRGNFPDRFSARQFPNYSSELNVNALLLGDSALYLCASSFRTGGWENEQFFGPGTRLTVL.

The rearrangement joins TRBV11-2 to TRBJ1-1, with a possible D match to TRBD1 (5 bases). V lost 2 bases and J lost 3, with 7 bases in between. Germline assignment: CDR1 SGHAT and CDR2 FQNNGV. The CDR3 is made up of 13 amino acids. Here the CDR3 reads CASSLWGDTEAFF. In DNA form, the CDR3 reads TGTGCCAGCAGCTTATGGGGGGACACTGAAGCTTTCTTT.

This clone has just one count. The genes are TRBV10-1 and TRBJ2-2; 7 bases are shared with TRBD1. V gave up 6 bases and J gave up 6 bases; unmatched junction bases: 13. Germline assignment: CDR1 WNHNN and CDR2 SYGVQD (reference sequence). CDR3 length equals 16 residues. This chain's CDR3 is CASSRSGQQTAGELFF. CDR3 nucleotides: TGCGCCAGCAGCCGATCGGGACAGCAGACGGCCGGGGAGCTGTTTTTT.

The J gene is TRBJ1-3, the V gene TRBV2, with 9 bases fitting TRBD1. V lost 6 bases to trimming and J lost 3 bases; unmatched junction nucleotides: 6. Looked up from germline, CDR1 is SNHLY and CDR2 is FYNNEI. This CDR3 comprises 15 residues. CDR3 loop: CASRFTGGFGNTIYF. CDR3 bases: TGTGCCAGCAGATTTACAGGGGGCTTTGGAAACACCATATATTTT.

This chain uses TRBV29-1 with TRBJ1-4; maybe TRBD1 (5 bases). Germline V gene sequence: CDR1 SQVTM, CDR2 ANQGSEA. V was cut by 5 bases and J by 5 bases, with 18 bases left in between. This CDR3 is built from 15 residues. The CDR3 sequence is CSVPGWGRENEKLFF. The CDR3, as DNA: TGCAGCGTTCCCGGCTGGGGGAGGGAAAATGAAAAACTGTTTTTT.

The chain recombines TRBV20-1 with TRBJ1-3; D not resolved. Germline-derived CDR1 and CDR2 are DFQATT and SNEGSKA (reference sequence). The CDR3 runs to 15 residues. V lost 3 bases and J 0 bases, leaving 12 bases between the germline ends. CDR3 amino acids: CSASANKISGNTIYF. The CDR3 coding sequence is TGCAGTGCTAGTGCCAACAAGATCTCTGGAAACACCATATATTTT.

The rearrangement links TRBV5-1 to TRBJ1-2, with TRBD1 matching 7 bases. Trimming removed 4 bases from V and 6 bases from J; junction bases left unmatched: 12. CDR1 is SGHRS, CDR2 YFSETQ, per germline. The CDR3 is 15 residues long. The CDR3 is CASSLRQGKVDGYTF. The CDR3 nucleotides read TGCGCCAGCAGCCTCAGACAGGGCAAGGTAGATGGCTACACCTTC.

This clone was observed a single time. The chain uses TRBV7-9 and TRBJ2-5; D unresolved. The V gene lost 6 bases and the J gene lost 5 bases, with 7 bases spanning the gap. The CDR3 runs to 11 residues. Germline values: CDR1 SEHNR, CDR2 FQNEAQ (reference sequence). CDR3 residues: CASSEEETQYF. CDR3 bases: TGTGCCAGCAGTGAGGAGGAGACCCAGTACTTC. Filled out from reference TRBV7-9 and TRBJ2-5, the complete variable domain reads DTGVSQNPRHKITKRGQNVTFRCDPISEHNRLYWYRQTLGQGPEFLTYFQNEAQLEKSRLLSDRFSAERPKGSFSTLEIQRTEQGDSAMYLCASSEEETQYFGPGTRLLVL.

The CDR3 DNA reads TGTGCCAGCCTCAACCTGGGGGGGTCGGAAGAGCAGTACTTC. Protein: CASLNLGGSEEQYF. The V and J genes are TRBV11-2 and TRBJ2-7; 7 nucleotides line up with TRBD2. The CDR3 totals 14 residues. The germline V gene encodes CDR1 SGHAT and CDR2 FQNNGV. J lost 7 bases, V lost 8 bases, and 14 bases had no gene match.

This rearrangement joins TRBV4-2 to TRBJ2-2; D gene ambiguous. V lost 4 bases, J lost 4 bases, and 16 bases lay in between. Germline V gene data show CDR1 as LGHNA and CDR2 as YNFKEQ. The CDR3 is 16 residues long. The CDR3 DNA reads as TGTGCCAGCAGCCGCGCTACCGAATTGAGCACCGGGGAGCTGTTTTTT. It is translated as CASSRATELSTGELFF.

The chain couples TRBV19 to TRBJ1-5; a possible D gene is TRBD1 (5 bases). In germline, CDR1 is LNHDA, CDR2 SQIVND (reference sequence). Trimming left V 3 bases short and J 4 bases short, with 16 bases between. The CDR3 is 16 amino acids. CDR3 DNA sequence: TGTGCCAGTAGTATGCAGGGAGGGTTTGGGAATCAGCCCCAGCATTTT. Its protein is CASSMQGGFGNQPQHF.

The chain carries TRBV7-9 and TRBJ1-1; 11 bases are a match to TRBD1. This CDR3 comprises 16 residues. The germline V gene has CDR1 SEHNR and CDR2 FQNEAQ (reference sequence). Trimming cost V 4 bases and J 3 bases; bases outside gene matches: 7. CDR3 DNA sequence: TGTGCCAGCAGCTCATGGGACAGGGGGAGAGACACTGAAGCTTTCTTT. As protein: CASSSWDRGRDTEAFF. Together with reference TRBV7-9 and TRBJ1-1, the CDR3 gives the full variable domain: DTGVSQNPRHKITKRGQNVTFRCDPISEHNRLYWYRQTLGQGPEFLTYFQNEAQLEKSRLLSDRFSAERPKGSFSTLEIQRTEQGDSAMYLCASSSWDRGRDTEAFFGQGTRLTVV.

The genes are TRBV5-5 and TRBJ2-1, with D maybe TRBD1 (6 bases). The CDR3 covers 12 residues. V lost 5 bases, J lost 14 bases, and 17 bases lay in between. Germline values: CDR1 SGHKS, CDR2 YYEKEE (reference sequence). The CDR3 DNA reads TGTGCCAGCAGACGGGCCCAGGGGATAGAGTTCTTC. This translates into CASRRAQGIEFF. Supplemented by reference TRBV5-5 and TRBJ2-1, the full variable domain reads DAGVTQSPTHLIKTRGQQVTLRCSPISGHKSVSWYQQVLGQGPQFIFQYYEKEERGRGNFPDRFSARQFPNYSSELNVNALLLGDSALYLCASRRAQGIEFFGPGTRLTVL.

J is TRBJ2-5 and V is TRBV27; D possibly corresponds to TRBD2 (5 bases). Trimming cost V 6 bases and J 5 bases, with 13 bases left between them. Germline CDR1 and CDR2: MNHEY and SMNVEV (reference sequence). This CDR3 is 13 amino acids long. In DNA, the CDR3 is TGTGCCAGCAGCTTCAACGGGGAGGAGACCCAGTACTTC. Amino acid sequence: CASSFNGEETQYF.

The V gene is TRBV29-1, the J gene TRBJ1-3; 8 bases fit TRBD1. From germline, CDR1 is SQVTM and CDR2 ANQGSEA. There are 14 residues in the CDR3. With 7 bases clipped from V and 2 bases from J, the junction kept 7 bases outside the gene matches. The CDR3 sequence: CSAPQTGAGNTIYF. DNA for the CDR3: TGCAGCGCACCCCAGACAGGGGCTGGAAACACCATATATTTT.

The J gene is TRBJ1-1, the V gene TRBV9; D is unresolved. CDR3 length: 14 amino acids. The germline V gene encodes CDR1 SGDLS and CDR2 YYNGEE. V lost 1 base to trimming and J lost 1 base, with 8 bases between them. CDR3 loop: CASSVIRQNTEAFF. In nucleotides, the CDR3 is TGTGCCAGCAGCGTAATCAGGCAGAACACTGAAGCTTTCTTT. The full variable domain, its missing parts supplied by reference TRBV9 and TRBJ1-1, is DSGVTQTPKHLITATGQRVTLRCSPRSGDLSVYWYQQSLDQGLQFLIQYYNGEERAKGNILERFSAQQFPDLHSELNLSSLELGDSALYFCASSVIRQNTEAFFGQGTRLTVV.

Only one count was recorded for this clone. Here the CDR3 DNA reads TGTGCCAGCAGTGACCGCGGATCCTACGAGCAGTACTTC. This encodes CASSDRGSYEQYF. This chain links TRBV6-1 with TRBJ2-7; D not resolved. The CDR3 runs to 13 residues. The V gene's germline CDR1 is MNHNS and CDR2 SASEGT. V shed 3 bases and J shed 1 base, with 7 bases lying between them.

The rearrangement joins TRBV18 to TRBJ2-5, with D tentatively TRBD2 (6 bases). This CDR3 spans 15 amino acids. Trimming stripped 3 bases from V and 2 bases from J, with 13 bases between. Germline assignment: CDR1 KGHSH and CDR2 LQKENI. CDR3 sequence: CASSPGTSPQETQYF. CDR3 coding DNA: TGTGCCAGCTCACCCGGGACTTCCCCACAAGAGACCCAGTACTTC.